This TCR beta chain was profiled in a study of regulatory T cells in long-lasting Graves disease. Library construction for TCR beta used iRepertoire HTBI primers and Arm-PCR of CDR3 regions. TCRdb reanalysed the multiplex PCR reads using MiXCR and keeps one entry per CDR3 protein. The data contain 400,000 to 500,000 distinct CDR3 sequences, approximately 14% of them singletons. Time point: newly diagnosed GD, antithyroid drugs for less than 3 months. After RNA was extracted from PBMCs, the TCR library was made from it. This clonotype was detected ten times or more. V shed 6 bases and J 7 bases; nucleotides not matched to a gene: 9. The CDR3 consists of 14 residues. The germline V gene encodes CDR1 SNHLY and CDR2 FYNNEI. The same sample was also studied in work on T cells in Graves' hyperthyroidism and ophthalmopathy.

The chain combines TRBV2 with TRBJ1-2, with 9 positions matching TRBD1. This receptor was obtained from a woman between 50 and 59 years old with Graves disease. This specimen consisted of peripheral blood mononuclear cells (PBMCs), obtained at new diagnosis, from a patient treated with antithyroid drugs. The CDR3 DNA sequence: TGTGCCAGCAGGGAACAGGGGGCGAGCGGTGGCTACACCTTC. Translation: CASREQGASGGYTF.